These T cell receptor beta chains were read from a single sample in a study of cytomegalovirus exposure and HLA in healthy donors. Measured with immunoSEQ multiplex PCR; TCRdb has only the in-frame clones, and not every one. The sample carries about 94,000 clones, more than 60% recorded once. The material sequenced was PBMCs. The receptor set was obtained from a man aged 30 to 45 in good health and CMV-seronegative. Both conserved end residues are part of each CDR3. A D gene is named only where the DNA matches it firmly. Only some rows state a clone size, as once, few, many or a class for expanded clones.

- | - | TRBJ2-5 | TRBV10-3 | CAISVPSEETQYF | TGTGCCATCAGTGTCCCCAGTGAAGAGACCCAGTACTTC
TRBD1 | few | TRBJ1-4 | TRBV28 | CASSLVGQGDEKLFF | TGTGCCAGCAGTTTAGTGGGACAGGGGGATGAAAAACTGTTTTTT
- | - | TRBJ1-5 | TRBV2 | CASELSSNQPQHF | TGTGCCAGCGAACTATCTAGCAATCAGCCCCAGCATTTT
- | - | TRBJ2-2 | TRBV27 | CASRSGARPTGELFF | TGTGCCAGCCGATCCGGAGCGAGGCCTACCGGGGAGCTGTTTTTT
- | - | TRBJ1-1 | TRBV5-6 | CASSLVGGLDMNTEAFF | TGTGCCAGCAGCTTGGTCGGGGGGTTAGACATGAACACTGAAGCTTTCTTT
- | - | TRBJ2-7 | TRBV5-6 | CASSVRGRGGHEQYF | TGTGCCAGCAGCGTGCGGGGTCGCGGGGGCCACGAGCAGTACTTC
TRBD2 | few | TRBJ2-1 | TRBV6-5 | CASSLQRGGSYNEQFF | TGTGCCAGCAGTTTACAGCGGGGGGGCTCCTACAATGAGCAGTTCTTC
TRBD2 | - | TRBJ2-5 | TRBV7-2 | CASSSWTSGVQETQYF | TGTGCCAGCAGCTCCTGGACTAGCGGAGTGCAAGAGACCCAGTACTTC
- | - | TRBJ1-2 | TRBV6-5 | CASTSGGASGYGYTF | TGTGCCAGCACATCGGGGGGGGCATCAGGGTATGGCTACACCTTC
TRBD1 | - | TRBJ2-6 | TRBV4-1 | CASSQEQGAGANVLTF | TGCGCCAGCAGCCAAGAGCAGGGGGCTGGGGCCAACGTCCTGACTTTC
TRBD1 | - | TRBJ1-2 | TRBV6-5 | CASTRTGKDYGYTF | TGTGCCAGCACCCGGACAGGGAAGGACTATGGCTACACCTTC
TRBD1 | - | TRBJ1-2 | TRBV19 | CASRPTGDDGYTF | TGTGCCAGTAGACCGACAGGGGATGATGGCTACACCTTC
TRBD1 | - | TRBJ1-1 | TRBV6-6 | CASSSGTVDLNTEAFF | TGTGCCAGCAGCTCCGGGACAGTGGACCTGAACACTGAAGCTTTCTTT
TRBD1 | - | TRBJ2-7 | TRBV9 | CASSARTGHLYEQYF | TGTGCCAGCAGCGCTCGGACAGGGCATTTGTACGAGCAGTACTTC
TRBD2 | - | TRBJ2-1 | TRBV9 | CASSVDGGARGEQFF | TGTGCCAGCAGCGTAGACGGGGGGGCTAGGGGGGAGCAGTTCTTC
- | - | TRBJ2-3 | TRBV4-1 | CASSQVAAPSTDTQYF | TGCGCCAGCAGCCAAGTGGCGGCACCAAGCACAGATACGCAGTATTTT
- | - | TRBJ1-1 | TRBV7-9 | CASSYDASYGANTEAFF | TGTGCCAGCAGCTACGATGCTTCGTATGGGGCGAACACTGAAGCTTTCTTT
- | - | TRBJ2-1 | TRBV7-3 | CSSSFRGDEQFF | TGTTCCAGCAGCTTTCGAGGTGATGAGCAGTTCTTC
TRBD1 | - | TRBJ2-1 | TRBV5-6 | CASSLVPGGSYNEQFF | TGTGCCAGCAGCTTGGTTCCAGGGGGCTCCTACAATGAGCAGTTCTTC
- | - | TRBJ1-2 | TRBV6-5 | CASSSTQPLSGYTF | TGTGCCAGCAGTAGCACTCAACCTCTATCCGGCTACACCTTC
TRBD2 | - | TRBJ2-1 | TRBV2 | CASTNDRSGTWFF | TGTGCCAGCACCAACGATCGGAGCGGGACGTGGTTCTTC
TRBD1 | - | TRBJ2-7 | TRBV6-5 | CASRRDRDAAYEQYF | TGTGCCAGCAGACGGGACAGGGACGCCGCCTACGAGCAGTACTTC
TRBD2 | - | TRBJ2-1 | TRBV6-1 | CASGGGRPYNEQFF | TGTGCCAGTGGGGGGGGACGTCCCTACAATGAGCAGTTCTTC
- | - | TRBJ2-7 | TRBV5-1 | CASSWSGSSYEQYF | TGCGCCAGCAGCTGGTCCGGGAGCTCCTACGAGCAGTACTTC